The 21 T cell receptor beta chains in this list originate from one sample, sequenced in a study of blood T cell repertoires in COVID-19 (dated by TCRdb to the early 2020s). Libraries were constructed by the immunoSEQ multiplex PCR assay. TCRdb stores this immuneACCESS table with in-frame sequences only. Part of the clones is absent; in the studies checked, under half of the shortfall reflects unresolved V genes, and no reason is known for the rest. The sample contains under 200,000 clones, over 75% of them found a single time. The top ten constitute approximately 0.5% of the sample. Source material: peripheral blood. These TCRs come from a man aged 45-60 years with acute or convalescent COVID-19.

The chain couples TRBV19 to TRBJ2-3; unclear D gene. Trimming removed 4 bases from V and 2 bases from J, with 10 bases in between. This CDR3 region has 14 residues. Per the germline V gene, CDR1 is LNHDA and CDR2 is SQIVND (reference sequence). The CDR3 here is CASSNPQVTDTQYF. As DNA, the CDR3 is TGTGCCAGTAGTAACCCCCAGGTCACAGATACGCAGTATTTT.

This clone appeared once. The rearrangement uses TRBV11-2 and TRBJ2-7; 8 bases match TRBD1. Trimming removed 5 bases from V and 2 bases from J; junction bases left unmatched: 5. Looked up from germline, CDR1 is SGHAT and CDR2 is FQNNGV. The CDR3 spans 14 residues. CDR3 DNA: TGTGCCAGCAGCAAGGGACAGGAAACCTACGAGCAGTACTTC. As protein: CASSKGQETYEQYF.

The chain is built from TRBV4-1 and TRBJ2-1; 11 bases line up with TRBD2. There are 18 residues in the CDR3. The V gene end was trimmed by 1 base and the J gene end by 4 bases; junction bases not matched to a gene: 9. The germline CDR1 and CDR2 sequences are MGHRA and YSYEKL. The CDR3 DNA reads TGCGCCAGCAGCCAAGTCGATAGACTAGCGGGGTTATACAATGAGCAGTTCTTC. It is translated as CASSQVDRLAGLYNEQFF.

This chain connects TRBV11-3 to TRBJ2-3, with 10 positions matching TRBD1. Germline values: CDR1 SGHNT, CDR2 YENEEA. The CDR3 runs 13 residues. After removal of 5 bases from V and 6 bases from J, the junction contained 2 bases not matched to a gene. CDR3 DNA: TGTGCCAGCAGCCCGACAGGGGGCGATACGCAGTATTTT. This translates into CASSPTGGDTQYF.

The chain couples TRBV28 to TRBJ1-2, with D possibly TRBD1 on 5 matching bases. Germline V gene lookup returns CDR1 MDHEN and CDR2 SYDVKM. The CDR3 contains 12 residues. The germline V and J ends were trimmed by 5 bases and 7 bases, with 11 bases remaining between them. CDR3 sequence (DNA): TGTGCCAGCAGTAAAGGGGTTCCTGGCTACACCTTC. Translation: CASSKGVPGYTF.

V gene TRBV29-1 combines with J gene TRBJ1-1, with 8 bases aligning to TRBD1. The CDR3 runs to 15 residues. Germline V gene sequence: CDR1 SQVTM, CDR2 ANQGSEA. V lost 6 bases and J lost 4; bases outside the gene matches: 13. The CDR3 region has the DNA TGCAGCGTATCCGGGACAGGCTACATTCGCACTGAAGCTTTCTTT. It is translated as CSVSGTGYIRTEAFF.

Written as DNA, the CDR3 is TGTGCCACCAGTGAGACAACAGGGCCACCGCAGTATTTT. Protein: CATSETTGPPQYF. This chain connects TRBV24-1 to TRBJ2-3, with D tentatively TRBD1 (6 bases). V lost 4 bases to trimming and J lost 10 bases, with 14 bases between them. This CDR3 is built from 13 residues. Germline loops: CDR1 KGHDR, CDR2 SFDVKD.

This clone was detected once. The V call is TRBV11-2, the J call TRBJ2-7; no definite D call. This CDR3 has 13 amino acids. V was shortened by 0 bases and J by 6 bases, with 9 bases between the two germline ends. Germline-derived CDR1 and CDR2 are SGHAT and FQNNGV. This CDR3 is CASSLDQVREQYV. CDR3 DNA sequence: TGTGCCAGCAGCTTAGATCAGGTCCGCGAGCAGTACGTC.

This clone has more than one count but fewer than ten. The chain has TRBV7-2 and TRBJ1-2; 7 bases are shared with TRBD1. The junction had 3 bases not matched to a gene; V was cut back by 2 bases and J by 3 bases. The CDR3 consists of 14 residues. Germline V gene lookup returns CDR1 SGHTA and CDR2 FQGNSA. CDR3 sequence (DNA): TGTGCCAGCAGCTTAATCGGGACAGACTATGGCTACACCTTC. As protein: CASSLIGTDYGYTF.

This clone was recorded once. The chain links TRBV5-4 to TRBJ2-1; D perhaps matches TRBD1 (6 bases). V was shortened by 4 bases and J by 5 bases, with 10 bases between the two germline ends. Germline V CDR1 and CDR2: SGHNT, YYREEE (reference sequence). This CDR3 is 13 amino acids long. The CDR3 sequence is CASSQGYNNEQFF. In DNA, the CDR3 is TGTGCCAGCAGCCAGGGGTATAACAATGAGCAGTTCTTC.

The chain employs TRBV27 and TRBJ2-2; 12 positions match TRBD2. Germline CDR1 and CDR2: MNHEY and SMNVEV (reference sequence). Germline trimming cut 6 bases from V and 4 bases from J; bases unmatched to any gene: 6. The CDR3 has 16 residues. The CDR3 DNA sequence: TGTGCCAGCAGGCCTAGCGGGAGGGCGGTCACCGGGGAGCTGTTTTTT. Protein product: CASRPSGRAVTGELFF.

The chain uses TRBV4-3 and TRBJ1-2; 8 bases are a match to TRBD1. This CDR3 region has 15 residues. Germline CDR1 is LGHNA and CDR2 is YSLEER. J was trimmed by 4 bases and V by 6 bases; bases with no gene match: 10. CDR3 nucleotide sequence: TGCGCCAGCAGTCCCGAGGCAGGGGGCCTCTATGGCTACACCTTC. This translates into CASSPEAGGLYGYTF.

The rearrangement joins TRBV27 to TRBJ1-4; possible D gene TRBD1, 5 bases. Germline V gene lookup returns CDR1 MNHEY and CDR2 SMNVEV (reference sequence). The CDR3 sequence is 14 residues long. Trimming shortened V by 2 bases and J by 5 bases, and 9 bases separated the two germline ends. The CDR3 region has the DNA TGTGCCAGCAGTTTACGCGGGGGGAATGAAAAACTGTTTTTT. Translating gives CASSLRGGNEKLFF.

This chain connects TRBV6-6 to TRBJ2-2; perhaps TRBD1 as D (6 bases). The germline V and J ends were trimmed by 5 bases and 4 bases, with 14 bases remaining between them. CDR1 MNHNY and CDR2 SVGAGI come from the germline V gene (reference sequence). CDR3 length: 15 amino acids. The CDR3 DNA follows: TGTGCCAGCAGTCAAGGACAGCTCATCACCGGGGAGCTGTTTTTT. Translated, it gives CASSQGQLITGELFF.

The chain uses TRBV30 and TRBJ2-1; a weak D match, TRBD2 (6 bases). Trimming shortened V by 0 bases and J by 9 bases, and 18 bases separated the two germline ends. Germline loops: CDR1 GTSNPN, CDR2 SVGIG (reference sequence). The CDR3 contains 15 residues. CDR3 amino acids: CAWSVLPSARGEQFF. Here the CDR3 DNA reads TGTGCCTGGAGTGTACTTCCTAGCGCGCGGGGTGAGCAGTTCTTC.

This chain links TRBV7-9 with TRBJ2-3; D is unresolved. CDR1 and CDR2 from the germline V gene are SEHNR and FQNEAQ (reference sequence). V was clipped by 5 bases and J by 6 bases, with 15 bases between them. The CDR3 has 14 residues. CDR3 sequence: CASSPSEVADTQYF. The DNA for the CDR3 is TGTGCCAGCAGCCCCTCTGAGGTGGCGGATACGCAGTATTTT. Full variable domain (outside the CDR3, taken from reference TRBV7-9 and TRBJ2-3): DTGVSQNPRHKITKRGQNVTFRCDPISEHNRLYWYRQTLGQGPEFLTYFQNEAQLEKSRLLSDRFSAERPKGSFSTLEIQRTEQGDSAMYLCASSPSEVADTQYFGPGTRLTVL.

The rearrangement links TRBV15 to TRBJ1-6; perhaps TRBD1 as D (5 bases). Germline CDR1 is LNHNV and CDR2 is YYDKDF (reference sequence). Trimming removed 0 bases at V and 0 bases at J, with 12 bases between. CDR3 length equals 18 residues. The CDR3 sequence: CATSRDLADSSYNSPLHF. The CDR3 DNA sequence: TGTGCCACCAGCAGAGATCTCGCTGACAGCTCCTATAATTCACCCCTCCACTTT.

The chain links TRBV28 to TRBJ1-5, with a weak D call TRBD1 (6 bases). The germline CDR1 and CDR2 sequences are MDHEN and SYDVKM. Trimming shortened V by 3 bases and J by 4 bases, and 16 bases separated the two germline ends. CDR3 length equals 16 residues. CDR3 DNA: TGTGCCAGCAGTTTCAGTTTACAGGGCCTTAATCAGCCCCAGCATTTT. Its protein product is CASSFSLQGLNQPQHF. The variable domain in full, completed from reference TRBV28 and TRBJ1-5, reads DVKVTQSSRYLVKRTGEKVFLECVQDMDHENMFWYRQDPGLGLRLIYFSYDVKMKEKGDIPEGYSVSREKKERFSLILESASTNQTSMYLCASSFSLQGLNQPQHFGDGTRLSIL.

The chain combines TRBV29-1 with TRBJ1-4; possible D gene TRBD1, 5 bases. Germline CDR1 SQVTM, CDR2 ANQGSEA. The CDR3 is made up of 14 amino acids. V was pared by 2 bases and J by 6 bases, with 13 bases between. In DNA form, the CDR3 reads TGCAGCGTTGAATTGGAGGGGAGGTATGAAAAACTGTTTTTT. It encodes CSVELEGRYEKLFF.

This chain connects TRBV6-2 or TRBV6-3 to TRBJ2-3; D possibly corresponds to TRBD2 (6 bases). Trimming removed 0 bases from V and 0 bases from J, with 7 bases in between. CDR3 length: 15 amino acids. Germline values: CDR1 MNHEY, CDR2 SVGEGT. The CDR3: CASSYSAGSTDTQYF. CDR3 nucleotide sequence: TGTGCCAGCAGTTACTCTGCGGGAAGCACAGATACGCAGTATTTT.

This rearrangement joins TRBV19 to TRBJ2-5, with 9 bases aligning to TRBD1. Unmatched junction bases numbered 10, after V lost 7 bases and J lost 7 bases. This CDR3 comprises 14 residues. Per germline, CDR1 LNHDA and CDR2 SQIVND (reference sequence). In DNA form, the CDR3 reads TGTGCCAGTACCGCCACAGGGGGCGTAGGGACCCAGTACTTC. This translates into CASTATGGVGTQYF.